This T cell receptor beta chain was identified during a study of spatial heterogeneity in lung cancer. Across the study: There were 72 donors, all of them untreated patients with early-stage non-small cell lung cancer. Consistent detection of more beta-chain than alpha-chain sequences was observed.

This clonotype was counted many times. MiXCR was run by TCRdb on the 5' RACE reads, yielding one entry per CDR3 protein. The data contain about 50,000 distinct CDR3 sequences, 6.5% to 7.5% of them singletons. The time point denotes: blood at routine non-recurrence follow-up after resection. The authors sequenced whole RNA from tumor, nontumor lung or frozen PBMC without sorting. The receptor comes from a female donor with early-stage non-small cell lung cancer. Sequenced here: PBMCs, sampled at follow-up.

CDR3 loop: CASSPQGKLGYTF. CDR3 bases: TGTGCCAGCAGTCCACAGGGGAAGCTTGGCTACACCTTC. The rearrangement uses TRBV7-8 and TRBJ1-2; TRBD1 matches 7 bases. Germline V gene lookup returns CDR1 SGHVS and CDR2 FQNEAQ. The CDR3 has 13 residues. The ends lost 6 bases at V and 7 bases at J; junction bases unmatched: 8.